The 10 T cell receptor beta chains below all came from one sample that was sequenced in a study of T cell responses to AZD1222 COVID-19 vaccine. Produced via immunoSEQ multiplex PCR; TCRdb's table is partial and in-frame only. The profile shows about 160,000 clones, around 94% of them singletons. The starting material was peripheral blood, obtained on day 0 of AZD1222 vaccination. The receptors come from an adult in good health.

The chain couples TRBV3-1 (or the pseudogene TRBV3-2) to TRBJ2-2; 13 bases match TRBD2. Germline trimming cut 0 bases from V and 3 bases from J; bases unmatched to any gene: 13. CDR3 length equals 21 residues. Germline V gene sequence: CDR1 LGHDT, CDR2 YNNKEL (reference sequence). CDR3 coding DNA: TGTGCCAGCAGCCAAGAATCCCTAGGACTAGCGGGAGAAGAGGACACCGGGGAGCTGTTTTTT. This codes for CASSQESLGLAGEEDTGELFF.

The genes are TRBV4-1 and TRBJ1-4; D not resolved. The V end was cut by 4 bases, the J end by 8 bases, with 11 bases between. Germline-derived CDR1 and CDR2 are MGHRA and YSYEKL. The CDR3 covers 13 residues. CDR3 in DNA: TGCGCCAGCAGCCTCGGACTTGTGGAAAAACTGTTTTTT. Residues: CASSLGLVEKLFF.

The chain has TRBV7-2 and TRBJ2-5, with 8 bases matching TRBD2. Germline V lookup: CDR1 SGHTA, CDR2 FQGNSA. This CDR3 spans 15 amino acids. Trimming took 0 bases from V and 4 from J; bases not matched to a gene: 4. The CDR3 nucleotides are TGTGCCAGCAGCTTAGCTTCCCGGGGGGGAGAGACCCAGTACTTC. Translation gives CASSLASRGGETQYF.

V and J are TRBV2 and TRBJ1-5, with TRBD1 matching 10 bases. The CDR3 extends over 15 amino acids. After removal of 8 bases from V and 4 bases from J, the junction contained 8 bases not matched to a gene. Germline CDR1 and CDR2: SNHLY and FYNNEI. CDR3 residues: CASRQGAVRNQPQHF. CDR3 nucleotide sequence: TGTGCCAGCCGACAGGGGGCTGTGCGAAATCAGCCCCAGCATTTT.

The table lists this clone with a few counts. The rearrangement joins TRBV11-2 to TRBJ1-2; TRBD1 is a possible D gene (5 bases). The CDR3 totals 13 residues. V lost 6 bases and J 6 bases, leaving 14 bases between the germline ends. Germline V gene data show CDR1 as SGHAT and CDR2 as FQNNGV. The CDR3 DNA is TGTGCCAGCAGAGGTCAGGGTCTTGATGGCTACACCTTC. It codes for CASRGQGLDGYTF.

The V call is TRBV18, the J call TRBJ2-7, with TRBD2 as a possible D gene (6 bases). The CDR3 length is 15 residues. Germline V gene sequence: CDR1 KGHSH, CDR2 LQKENI. V was clipped by 5 bases and J by 5 bases, with 19 bases between them. The CDR3 spells CASSDHTGGFHEQYV. The CDR3 coding sequence is TGTGCCAGCTCAGACCACACCGGGGGTTTCCACGAGCAGTACGTC.

The genes are TRBV29-1 and TRBJ2-1, with TRBD2 matching 13 bases. With V trimmed by 5 bases and J by 8 bases, 6 bases remained unmatched. The CDR3 is 14 amino acids. Germline CDR1 SQVTM, CDR2 ANQGSEA. CDR3 residues: CSVPLAGGEDEQFF. DNA for the CDR3: TGCAGCGTTCCACTAGCGGGGGGGGAGGATGAGCAGTTCTTC.

The chain links TRBV10-3 to TRBJ1-2, with TRBD1 identical over 8 bases. V lost 3 bases to trimming and J lost 5 bases; unmatched junction nucleotides: 11. The CDR3 length is 16 residues. The germline V gene encodes CDR1 ENHRY and CDR2 SYGVKD. The CDR3 DNA reads as TGTGCCATCAGTGATATCCCGTCGGGACAGGTATATGGCTACACCTTC. Translating gives CAISDIPSGQVYGYTF.

As DNA, the CDR3 is TGTGCCAGCTCACCAGAGGGGACAGGGCTTTCACCCCTCCACTTT. Translation: CASSPEGTGLSPLHF. The gene calls are TRBV18 and TRBJ1-6; 9 nucleotides agree with TRBD1. Germline assignment: CDR1 KGHSH and CDR2 LQKENI. The junction had 5 bases not matched to a gene; V was cut back by 2 bases and J by 9 bases. The CDR3 is 15 amino acids.

The gene calls are TRBV19 and TRBJ1-1, with D possibly being TRBD1 (6 bases). The CDR3 consists of 14 residues. Germline CDR1 is LNHDA and CDR2 is SQIVND (reference sequence). The germline V and J ends were trimmed by 0 bases and 5 bases, with 10 bases remaining between them. CDR3 sequence reads: CASSIDRGATEAFF. The CDR3 region has the DNA TGTGCCAGTAGTATAGATCGGGGGGCGACTGAAGCTTTCTTT.